The 24 T cell receptor beta chains below all came from one sample that was sequenced in a study of CD8 T cells in ankylosing spondylitis. TCRdb reprocessed the 5' RACE reads via MiXCR and lists one record per CDR3 protein. The sample has some 350,000 distinct CDR3 sequences; about 15% are singletons. Input material: blood, either unsorted or a sorted T cell fraction (not recorded which). These receptors came from a male donor with ankylosing spondylitis or in good health (not recorded which).

The genes are TRBV29-1 and TRBJ2-1, with TRBD2 matching over 14 bases. Trimming cost V 8 bases and J 10 bases; bases outside gene matches: 4. The CDR3 spans 12 residues. The V gene's germline CDR1 is SQVTM and CDR2 ANQGSEA. CDR3: CSSRTSGGEQFF. CDR3 coding DNA: TGCAGCTCCCGGACTAGCGGGGGGGAGCAGTTCTTC.

The V gene is TRBV6-5, the J gene TRBJ2-1; TRBD2 might be the D (5 bases). This CDR3 spans 11 amino acids. Germline CDR1 is MNHEY and CDR2 is SVGAGI. Trimming took off 6 bases at V and 8 bases at J, with 8 bases between the two ends. Here the CDR3 reads CASSQRYEQFF. Here the CDR3 DNA reads TGTGCCAGCAGCCAGCGGTATGAGCAGTTCTTC.

This chain uses TRBV29-1 with TRBJ2-3; tentative D call: TRBD1 (6 bases). CDR1 SQVTM and CDR2 ANQGSEA come from the germline V gene. The CDR3 consists of 13 residues. Trimming removed 4 bases from V and 2 bases from J, with 10 bases in between. The CDR3 coding sequence is TGCAGCGTTGGCCGACAGGCCACAGATACGCAGTATTTT. Protein product: CSVGRQATDTQYF.

V and J are TRBV5-1 and TRBJ1-2; D possibly corresponds to TRBD1 (5 bases). The CDR3 runs 14 residues. The germline V gene encodes CDR1 SGHRS and CDR2 YFSETQ. The germline V and J ends were trimmed by 4 bases and 4 bases, with 14 bases remaining between them. The CDR3 DNA reads TGCGCCAGCAGCCGGGGACCTGAGGGCTATGGCTACACCTTC. Translated: CASSRGPEGYGYTF.

The sample holds a few counts of this clonotype. This chain connects TRBV20-1 to TRBJ2-7; D perhaps matches TRBD2 (5 bases). This CDR3 is built from 15 residues. Trimming shortened V by 5 bases and J by 2 bases, and 19 bases separated the two germline ends. Germline lookup yields CDR1 DFQATT and CDR2 SNEGSKA (reference sequence). In nucleotides, the CDR3 is TGCAGTGCTCCGAGACTGCTTGGGAGAGCCTACGAGCAGTACTTC. Translated: CSAPRLLGRAYEQYF.

The chain has TRBV6-5 and TRBJ1-1; weak D call: TRBD1 (5 bases). The V gene's germline CDR1 is MNHEY and CDR2 SVGAGI. Trimming shortened V by 0 bases and J by 0 bases, and 14 bases separated the two germline ends. The CDR3 sequence is 17 residues long. CDR3 sequence reads: CASSYSGAVFLNTEAFF. In nucleotides, the CDR3 is TGTGCCAGCAGTTACTCAGGGGCCGTTTTTCTGAACACTGAAGCTTTCTTT.

The rearrangement uses TRBV30 and TRBJ2-7; 7 nucleotides line up with TRBD1. V gave up 2 bases and J gave up 2 bases; unmatched junction bases: 3. Per the germline V gene, CDR1 is GTSNPN and CDR2 is SVGIG (reference sequence). CDR3 length equals 13 residues. The CDR3 DNA is TGTGCCTGGAGTCCCGGACAGGCCTACGAGCAGTACTTC. The encoded protein is CAWSPGQAYEQYF.

The J gene is TRBJ2-7, the V gene TRBV27; no firm D call. The CDR3 covers 16 residues. Deletions cut 5 bases from V and 6 bases from J, with 23 bases between. Germline CDR1 reads MNHEY; CDR2 reads SMNVEV (reference sequence). The CDR3 loop is CASSLLRAPERGEQYF. As DNA, the CDR3 is TGTGCCAGCAGTCTCCTCCGGGCTCCTGAGCGAGGCGAGCAGTACTTC.

This clonotype has just a few counts. CDR3 nucleotides: TGCAGTGCTAGAGTCACAGATACGCAGTATTTT. Residues: CSARVTDTQYF. The chain carries TRBV20-1 and TRBJ2-3; D gene unclear. The CDR3 is 11 residues long. Trimming cost V 1 base and J 2 bases, with 1 base left between them. Germline CDR1 reads DFQATT; CDR2 reads SNEGSKA (reference sequence).

The rearrangement uses TRBV6-5 and TRBJ1-1, with 7 bases lining up with TRBD1. V was pared by 4 bases and J by 8 bases, with 10 bases of the junction left unmatched. This CDR3 comprises 14 residues. CDR1 is MNHEY, CDR2 SVGAGI, per germline. The CDR3 DNA reads as TGTGCCAGCAGTTTTATCCGACAGGGAGGCGAAGCTTTCTTT. It encodes CASSFIRQGGEAFF.

This clonotype was seen more than once but under ten times. The J gene is TRBJ1-2, the V gene TRBV7-2; 9 nucleotides agree with TRBD1. Germline-derived CDR1 and CDR2 are SGHTA and FQGNSA. This CDR3 region has 13 residues. V trimming: 6 bases; J trimming: 6 bases; junction bases outside the gene matches: 5. CDR3 loop: CASRSGQGNGYTF. In DNA, the CDR3 is TGTGCCAGCAGGTCTGGACAGGGGAATGGCTACACCTTC.

The sample holds a few counts of this clonotype. The V and J genes are TRBV10-3 and TRBJ1-3; D unclear. The CDR3 spans 15 residues. Germline CDR1 and CDR2: ENHRY and SYGVKD. Trimming removed 3 bases from V and 5 bases from J, with 14 bases in between. The CDR3: CAISDPSGRRNTIYF. DNA of the CDR3: TGTGCCATCAGTGACCCCTCAGGACGGAGAAACACCATATATTTT.

This clonotype turned up a few times. The V and J genes are TRBV10-1 and TRBJ2-2; 7 positions match TRBD2. Per the germline V gene, CDR1 is WNHNN and CDR2 is SYGVQD (reference sequence). CDR3 length equals 16 residues. Trimming removed 3 bases from V and 0 bases from J; junction bases left unmatched: 4. CDR3: CASSDAGDPNTGELFF. The CDR3 DNA reads TGCGCCAGCAGTGACGCGGGAGACCCGAACACCGGGGAGCTGTTTTTT.

This sequence joins TRBV3-1 and TRBJ2-1; TRBD2 aligns across 12 bases. This CDR3 region has 17 residues. J lost 5 bases, V lost 1 base, and 6 bases had no gene match. The germline CDR1 and CDR2 sequences are LGHDT and YNNKEL (reference sequence). The CDR3 bases are TGTGCCAGCAGCCAAGTAAGAGCTAGCGGGAGGGACAATGAGCAGTTCTTC. Its translation is CASSQVRASGRDNEQFF.

The chain has TRBV7-2 and TRBJ1-1; no clear D. Germline V CDR1 and CDR2: SGHTA, FQGNSA. With 6 bases removed from V and 0 bases from J, the gap between germline ends came to 14 bases. This CDR3 is built from 15 residues. The CDR3 spells CASRQTGLLNTEAFF. The CDR3 DNA reads as TGTGCCAGCAGGCAAACTGGACTACTGAACACTGAAGCTTTCTTT. The whole variable domain, remainder taken from reference TRBV7-2 and TRBJ1-1, is GAGVSQSPSNKVTEKGKDVELRCDPISGHTALYWYRQSLGQGLEFLIYFQGNSAPDKSGLPSDRFSAERTGGSVSTLTIQRTQQEDSAVYLCASRQTGLLNTEAFFGQGTRLTVV.

The rearrangement uses TRBV5-1 and TRBJ2-3; TRBD2 agrees at 8 bases. This CDR3 region has 14 residues. V was clipped by 7 bases and J by 6 bases; unmatched bases: 10. Looked up from germline, CDR1 is SGHRS and CDR2 is YFSETQ. In DNA form, the CDR3 reads TGCGCCAGCCGCCTACCGGGAGGGCCTGATACGCAGTATTTT. It specifies CASRLPGGPDTQYF.

The table lists this clonotype with a few counts. This chain joins TRBV5-1 and TRBJ2-5; D gene uncertain. The CDR3 totals 11 residues. Trimming took 5 bases from V and 5 from J, leaving 7 bases between them. Germline values: CDR1 SGHRS, CDR2 YFSETQ. In DNA form, the CDR3 reads TGCGCCAGCAGTGGAGCCGAGACCCAGTACTTC. Translated: CASSGAETQYF.

The CDR3 is CASSQQQGSGAKNIQYF. CDR3 in DNA: TGTGCCAGCAGTCAACAACAGGGGAGCGGGGCCAAAAACATTCAGTACTTC. The chain combines TRBV25-1 with TRBJ2-4; maybe TRBD1 (7 bases). The CDR3 runs 17 residues. Germline values: CDR1 MGHDK, CDR2 SYGVNS. The V end was cut by 5 bases, the J end by 1 base, with 18 bases between.

The J gene is TRBJ2-3, the V gene TRBV10-3, with 16 nucleotides matching TRBD2. The CDR3 contains 22 residues. Losses at the gene ends were 3 bases for V and 2 bases for J; bases not matched to a gene: 17. From germline, CDR1 is ENHRY and CDR2 SYGVKD. In DNA form, the CDR3 reads TGTGCCATCAGTGATCGCTACGGGACTAGCGGGGGGGCGTCGAGATTCACAGATACGCAGTATTTT. The encoded protein is CAISDRYGTSGGASRFTDTQYF.

This clonotype was detected many times. The chain links TRBV12-3 or TRBV12-4 to TRBJ2-7; D gene uncertain. The CDR3 runs 14 residues. The V and J ends lost 3 bases and 4 bases respectively, with 13 bases between them. In DNA, the CDR3 is TGTGCCAGCAGTTTGTCTGCAGGTAGATACGAGCAGTACTTC. Translation: CASSLSAGRYEQYF.

This clonotype was seen once. The chain recombines TRBV10-3 with TRBJ2-1, with 7 bases lining up with TRBD2. Germline V lookup: CDR1 ENHRY, CDR2 SYGVKD. CDR3 length equals 14 residues. With 7 bases clipped from V and 9 bases from J, the junction kept 12 bases outside the gene matches. The chain's CDR3 is CAIMGSLPGGEQFF. In nucleotides, the CDR3 is TGTGCCATCATGGGAAGCCTACCGGGGGGTGAGCAGTTCTTC.

The chain combines TRBV20-1 with TRBJ2-3; 8 bases are a match to TRBD1. Germline-derived CDR1 and CDR2 are DFQATT and SNEGSKA (reference sequence). Trimming cost V 5 bases and J 2 bases; bases outside gene matches: 9. The CDR3 runs to 15 residues. The CDR3 DNA reads TGCAGTGCTCGTCGACAGGGGTCCTTCACAGATACGCAGTATTTT. Translated, it gives CSARRQGSFTDTQYF.

This sequence joins TRBV4-1 and TRBJ2-3; 9 bases are a match to TRBD2. Germline CDR1 MGHRA, CDR2 YSYEKL. The CDR3 runs to 16 residues. The V and J ends lost 1 base and 2 bases, in that order; junction bases with no gene match: 4. DNA for the CDR3: TGCGCCAGCAGCCAAGGTAGCGGGAGCTCCACAGATACGCAGTATTTT. Translating it yields CASSQGSGSSTDTQYF.

In this sample, this clonotype turned up a few times. V gene TRBV20-1 combines with J gene TRBJ1-5; the match to TRBD1 covers 7 bases. J lost 7 bases, V lost 4 bases, and 7 bases had no gene match. CDR3 size: 13 residues. Germline CDR1 is DFQATT and CDR2 is SNEGSKA (reference sequence). The CDR3 sequence is CSATIRGTQPQHF. DNA of the CDR3: TGCAGTGCTACCATCAGGGGGACCCAGCCCCAGCATTTT.